These 23 T cell receptor beta chains were all obtained from the same sample, sequenced in a study of blood T cell repertoires in COVID-19. Sequenced by immunoSEQ multiplex PCR; TCRdb stores in-frame clones only, minus some. Seen here are a few hundred thousand clones, approximately 85% observed once, and the top ten hold less than 2.5%. Material for sequencing was PBMCs or T cells enriched from blood (not recorded which). These receptors all come from a man aged 25-45 years who had recovered from COVID-19.

This clone has a single count. The chain carries TRBV19 and TRBJ2-7; tentative D call: TRBD1 (6 bases). The CDR3 is 11 residues long. Trimming took 3 bases from V and 7 from J, leaving 7 bases between them. CDR1 and CDR2 (germline): LNHDA, SQIVND (reference sequence). CDR3 DNA: TGTGCCAGTAGTATGGGGGCAGAGCAGTACTTC. Translated, it gives CASSMGAEQYF.

V is TRBV6-5 and J is TRBJ2-4; the D gene is possibly TRBD2 (5 bases). Germline V gives CDR1 MNHEY, CDR2 SVGAGI. CDR3 length: 15 residues. Trimming took 8 bases from V and 0 from J, leaving 14 bases between them. CDR3 sequence (DNA): TGTGCCAGCCGGGATACATACGCAGCCAAAAACATTCAGTACTTC. Its translation: CASRDTYAAKNIQYF.

This chain uses TRBV30 with TRBJ2-7; D ambiguous. Looked up from germline, CDR1 is GTSNPN and CDR2 is SVGIG (reference sequence). The CDR3 covers 14 residues. Trimming stripped 0 bases from V and 0 bases from J, with 9 bases between. In DNA, the CDR3 is TGTGCCTGGAGTGTGCCAGGATTCTCCTACGAGCAGTACTTC. This translates into CAWSVPGFSYEQYF.

The V and J genes are TRBV5-1 and TRBJ2-1; 7 bases map to TRBD1. Germline values: CDR1 SGHRS, CDR2 YFSETQ. With 0 bases clipped from V and 0 bases from J, the junction kept 15 bases outside the gene matches. The CDR3 runs to 20 residues. CDR3 sequence reads: CASSLAVIRDSLSSYNEQFF. CDR3 DNA sequence: TGCGCCAGCAGCTTGGCTGTTATACGGGACAGCCTCAGCTCCTACAATGAGCAGTTCTTC.

As concerns this clone: Distinct nucleotide sequences in the sample also encode this CDR3. The chain recombines TRBV3-1 (or the pseudogene TRBV3-2) with TRBJ1-2; possible D gene TRBD1, 6 bases. Germline V gene sequence: CDR1 LGHDT, CDR2 YNNKEL (reference sequence). With 6 bases removed from V and 7 bases from J, the gap between germline ends came to 12 bases. The CDR3 totals 12 residues. The CDR3 sequence is CASSHRAGGYTF. CDR3 DNA sequence: TGTGCCAGCAGTCACAGGGCGGGTGGCTACACCTTC.

The chain carries TRBV30 and TRBJ2-5, with D unresolved. The CDR3 is made up of 13 amino acids. Trimming pared 5 bases from V and 5 bases from J, leaving 15 bases between. Germline values: CDR1 GTSNPN, CDR2 SVGIG (reference sequence). This CDR3 reads CAWQVTGSETQYF. CDR3 DNA: TGTGCCTGGCAGGTAACCGGCTCGGAGACCCAGTACTTC.

This clone was seen just once. The V gene is TRBV7-6, the J gene TRBJ2-2; TRBD1 agrees at 10 bases. The J segment lost 5 bases and the V segment lost 1 base, leaving 7 bases of the junction unmatched. Per the germline V gene, CDR1 is SGHVS and CDR2 is FNYEAQ. The CDR3 is 17 residues long. The CDR3 region is CASSLETGGAGTGELFF. CDR3 nucleotides: TGTGCCAGCAGCTTAGAGACAGGGGGCGCGGGGACCGGGGAGCTGTTTTTT.

This clone was detected once. The V gene is TRBV7-2, the J gene TRBJ2-3; 9 bases agree with TRBD2. The CDR3 has 16 amino acids. Germline V gives CDR1 SGHTA, CDR2 FQGNSA. V lost 0 bases and J lost 5; bases outside the gene matches: 6. CDR3 nucleotide sequence: TGTGCCAGCAGCTTAGCTAAAGGACTAGCGCGAGATACGCAGTATTTT. Amino acids: CASSLAKGLARDTQYF.

The chain joins TRBV6-5 to TRBJ1-3; D not certain. Germline CDR1 is MNHEY and CDR2 is SVGAGI. Trimming stripped 7 bases from V and 1 base from J, with 14 bases between. The CDR3 has 15 amino acids. CDR3 protein: CASTKSMRSGNTIYF. In DNA form, the CDR3 reads TGTGCCAGCACCAAATCTATGAGGTCTGGAAACACCATATATTTT.

CDR3 amino acids: CASSDNRLAEPDEQYF. CDR3 sequence (DNA): TGCGCCAGCAGTGACAACCGACTAGCCGAACCAGACGAGCAGTACTTC. The genes are TRBV10-1 and TRBJ2-7; 7 bases map to TRBD2. Germline V lookup: CDR1 WNHNN, CDR2 SYGVQD (reference sequence). With 3 bases clipped from V and 5 bases from J, the junction kept 13 bases outside the gene matches. The length of the CDR3 is 16 residues.

This clone has only a few counts. This chain connects TRBV7-2 to TRBJ1-5; no reliable D call. CDR3 length equals 14 residues. The V end was cut by 7 bases, the J end by 0 bases, with 10 bases between. Germline assignment: CDR1 SGHTA and CDR2 FQGNSA. CDR3 bases: TGTGCCAGCAAGTACGGGTATAGCAATCAGCCCCAGCATTTT. Protein sequence: CASKYGYSNQPQHF.

The V call is TRBV20-1, the J call TRBJ2-7, with 9 bases identical to TRBD1. V lost 3 bases and J lost 2; bases outside the gene matches: 5. CDR1 and CDR2 (germline): DFQATT, SNEGSKA (reference sequence). The CDR3 is made up of 14 amino acids. The CDR3 coding sequence is TGCAGTGCTAGTCCCGGGACAGGGACCTACGAGCAGTACTTC. This translates into CSASPGTGTYEQYF.

The J gene is TRBJ1-1, the V gene TRBV10-3; tentatively, D is TRBD1 (6 bases). CDR3 length: 14 amino acids. The V gene lost 6 bases and the J gene lost 2 bases, with 13 bases spanning the gap. The germline CDR1 and CDR2 sequences are ENHRY and SYGVKD. The CDR3 bases are TGTGCCATCAGGGGGGCAGGGCGTAACACTGAAGCTTTCTTT. Translated, it gives CAIRGAGRNTEAFF.

The chain carries TRBV30 and TRBJ2-1, with TRBD2 matching over 8 bases. CDR3 size: 17 residues. The V gene end was trimmed by 1 base and the J gene end by 1 base; junction bases not matched to a gene: 9. Germline CDR1 GTSNPN, CDR2 SVGIG (reference sequence). In nucleotides, the CDR3 is TGTGCCTGGAGTGGAGGCCAGCGGGGGCGATCCTACAATGAGCAGTTCTTC. It codes for CAWSGGQRGRSYNEQFF.

This sequence joins TRBV2 and TRBJ1-2, with D maybe TRBD1 (6 bases). The germline V gene has CDR1 SNHLY and CDR2 FYNNEI. The CDR3 contains 13 residues. Trimming cost V 7 bases and J 8 bases, with 17 bases left between them. The CDR3 loop is CASNSQGPYGYTF. The DNA for the CDR3 is TGTGCCAGCAATTCCCAGGGGCCGTACGGCTACACCTTC.

The genes are TRBV27 and TRBJ1-1, with 9 nucleotides matching TRBD1. Germline-derived CDR1 and CDR2 are MNHEY and SMNVEV (reference sequence). The CDR3 contains 16 residues. V lost 8 bases, J lost 5 bases, and 15 bases stayed unmatched. DNA for the CDR3: TGTGCCAGCTACCCGTCCCTAGGGACAGGGAATACTGAAGCTTTCTTT. This gives the protein CASYPSLGTGNTEAFF.

V is TRBV5-1 and J is TRBJ2-3, with 12 bases lining up with TRBD2. V lost 5 bases and J lost 4; bases outside the gene matches: 5. The CDR3 has 15 amino acids. Germline CDR1 and CDR2: SGHRS and YFSETQ. In DNA form, the CDR3 reads TGCGCCAGCAGGCCCCTAGCGGGGGGGCCAGATACGCAGTATTTT. Protein: CASRPLAGGPDTQYF.

This clone showed up just a few times. V is TRBV9 and J is TRBJ2-5; TRBD2 might be the D (5 bases). The CDR3 has 15 amino acids. V was pared by 0 bases and J by 6 bases, with 15 bases between. CDR1 is SGDLS, CDR2 YYNGEE, per germline. The CDR3: CASSVAGLARQTQYF. The CDR3, as DNA: TGTGCCAGCAGCGTAGCCGGGCTAGCTCGGCAGACCCAGTACTTC.

This chain links TRBV3-1 (or the pseudogene TRBV3-2) with TRBJ2-7, with TRBD1 matching over 8 bases. The germline V gene has CDR1 LGHDT and CDR2 YNNKEL (reference sequence). The CDR3 is 13 amino acids. J was trimmed by 5 bases and V by 3 bases; bases with no gene match: 3. In DNA form, the CDR3 reads TGTGCCAGCAGCCAGATACAGGGGGACGAGCAGTACTTC. It specifies CASSQIQGDEQYF.

The chain uses TRBV6-4 and TRBJ2-5, with D perhaps TRBD1 (6 bases). V dropped 7 bases and J dropped 5 bases, with 14 bases sitting between them. CDR1 MRHNA and CDR2 SNTAGT come from the germline V gene. CDR3 length equals 13 residues. This CDR3 is CASIGQSLETQYF. CDR3 sequence (DNA): TGTGCCAGCATAGGACAGTCCTTGGAGACCCAGTACTTC.

This chain connects TRBV10-3 to TRBJ1-1; D remains unclear. CDR1 and CDR2 (germline): ENHRY, SYGVKD. The CDR3 is made up of 15 amino acids. With 4 bases removed from V and 1 base from J, the gap between germline ends came to 13 bases. CDR3 in amino acids: CAISVEVPGNTEAFF. CDR3 sequence (DNA): TGTGCCATCAGTGTCGAGGTCCCCGGGAACACTGAAGCTTTCTTT.

This chain uses TRBV2 with TRBJ2-3, with 7 bases identical to TRBD1. J lost 2 bases, V lost 7 bases, and 6 bases had no gene match. This CDR3 is 14 amino acids long. Germline values: CDR1 SNHLY, CDR2 FYNNEI. DNA of the CDR3: TGTGCCAGCAATACGGACAGGTTCACAGATACGCAGTATTTT. Translated, it gives CASNTDRFTDTQYF.

V gene TRBV3-1 (or the pseudogene TRBV3-2) combines with J gene TRBJ1-2; D perhaps matches TRBD1 (6 bases). Trimming took off 5 bases at V and 6 bases at J, with 19 bases between the two ends. This CDR3 comprises 15 residues. The germline gives CDR1 LGHDT, CDR2 YNNKEL (reference sequence). The chain's CDR3 is CASSYLETGTNGYTF. In DNA, the CDR3 is TGTGCCAGCAGCTATTTGGAAACAGGGACTAATGGCTACACCTTC.